Here is one T cell receptor (beta chain) with its context. This clonotype was observed many times. Its antigen specificity is not known. One base away there is no much larger clone; base qualities are not given. The sample is drawn from a study of CD8 T cells in ankylosing spondylitis (dated by TCRdb to about 2017). Turning to the overall study: The study profiled T cell receptor beta repertoires in healthy donors and ankylosing spondylitis patients to find disease-linked TCR variants. Samples of peripheral blood were taken, and for ankylosing spondylitis patients, synovial fluid was collected as well. The full study cohort was made up of over 20 ankylosing spondylitis patients and fewer than 120 healthy donors.

Study-wide findings and limitations: The disease-linked clones were reported to be significantly enriched in matched synovial fluid samples from ankylosing spondylitis patients. Blood from ankylosing spondylitis patients appeared to be characterized by a TCR beta motif composed of eight highly homologous amino acid variants. The disease-linked clones had a CD8+ phenotype and were found at relatively low frequencies in peripheral blood. Some TCR beta motif variants had previously been reported in synovial fluid and blood of reactive arthritis patients, which suggested common disease-initiation mechanisms.

From the cysteine through the phenylalanine, the CDR3 covers 16 amino acids. Only the CDR3 portion is preserved as DNA: 48 bases, with reading frame beginning at the first base. Trimming costs V 1 base and J 4 bases, and their ends lie 14 bases apart. CDR1 SGHAT and CDR2 FQNNGV were looked up in the germline V gene. The sequencer was an Illumina HiSeq 2500. TCR beta libraries were prepared by quantitative 5'-RACE with molecular barcodes. Per the original workflow: To identify disease-linked TCR variants, a new computational method was used, one built on a probabilistic model of VDJ rearrangement. TCRdb itself trimmed the public reads at Q25 with fastp, ran MiXCR and retained productive beta chains. Under each unique CDR3 protein, matching rows form one entry showing the most common genes and DNA. These V and J calls rely on TCRdb rather than the paper's analysis. This sample comprises tens of thousands of distinct CDR3 sequences, approximately 10% of them detected only once. About a sixth of the sample is held by the ten biggest clonotypes.

The sequence derives from a male donor with ankylosing spondylitis or in good health (not recorded which). The chain links TRBV11-2 with TRBJ1-5; there is no confident call for the D gene. Sequencing used blood, either unsorted or a sorted T cell fraction (not recorded which). The sequenced DNA is TGTGCCAGCAGCTTAGGTCAATCGGGAGGTAATCAGCCCCAGCATTTT. This translates into CASSLGQSGGNQPQHF.